This T cell receptor (beta chain) was recorded in a study of T-cell reconstitution after alpha-beta-depleted transplantation in children. Findings of the study overall: By about two months after transplant, alpha-beta T cells reportedly arose from several hundred graft clones that had expanded.

On this clonotype: Its target is not known.

TCRbeta library construction was performed incorporating unique molecular identifiers. TCRdb reprocessed the PCR reads with MiXCR, giving one entry per CDR3 protein. This sample has roughly 490,000 distinct CDR3 sequences, with about an eighth found just once. Trimming removed 1 base at V and 0 bases at J, with 9 bases between. Germline lookup yields CDR1 LGHNA and CDR2 YSLEER. The CDR3 is 15 residues long. The sample here was PBMCs, mostly from graft donor cells, taken 180 days after TCRalphabeta/CD19-depleted stem cell transplant. The genes are TRBV4-3 and TRBJ1-1; D remains unclear. The sequence came from a female patient under 10 years old who had a stem cell transplant for aplastic anemia, so the T cells may come from the graft donor. Here the CDR3 DNA reads TGCGCCAGCAGCCAAGCTCAGCGGGTGAACACTGAAGCTTTCTTT. Translation: CASSQAQRVNTEAFF.